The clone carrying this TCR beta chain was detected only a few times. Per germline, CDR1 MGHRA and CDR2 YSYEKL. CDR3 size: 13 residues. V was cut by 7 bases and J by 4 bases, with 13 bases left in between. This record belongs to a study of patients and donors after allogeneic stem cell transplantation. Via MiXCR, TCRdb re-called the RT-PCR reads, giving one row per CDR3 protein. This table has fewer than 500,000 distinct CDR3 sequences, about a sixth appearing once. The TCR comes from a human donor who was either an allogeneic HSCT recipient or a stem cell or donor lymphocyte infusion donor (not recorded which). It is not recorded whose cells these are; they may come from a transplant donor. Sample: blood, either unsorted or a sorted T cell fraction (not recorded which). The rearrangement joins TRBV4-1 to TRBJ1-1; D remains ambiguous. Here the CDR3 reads CASTQLEGTEAFF. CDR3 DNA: TGCGCCAGCACCCAGCTTGAGGGCACTGAAGCTTTCTTT.